The 30 T cell receptor beta chains given below trace back to one sample, sequenced in a study of T-cell reconstitution after alpha-beta-depleted transplantation in children. Unique molecular identifiers were built into the TCRbeta library. MiXCR, applied by TCRdb to the PCR reads, yields one record per CDR3 protein. The repertoire consists of hundreds of thousands of distinct CDR3 sequences, with about 12% occurring once and the leading ten covering about 5.4%. The material was PBMCs from the stem cell graft donor, obtained from the stem cell graft. The receptors derive from a human donor who donated a stem cell graft to a child with combined immunodeficiency.

This clonotype was detected only a few times. This chain uses TRBV5-5 with TRBJ1-5; no definite D call. This CDR3 is built from 15 residues. The ends were cut back, 0 bases at V and 3 bases at J, with 10 bases in the middle. From germline, CDR1 is SGHKS and CDR2 YYEKEE (reference sequence). The CDR3 sequence is CASSLVVANNQPQHF. As DNA, the CDR3 is TGTGCCAGCAGCTTGGTAGTGGCCAACAATCAGCCCCAGCATTTT. The full variable domain, rest sourced from reference TRBV5-5 and TRBJ1-5, is DAGVTQSPTHLIKTRGQQVTLRCSPISGHKSVSWYQQVLGQGPQFIFQYYEKEERGRGNFPDRFSARQFPNYSSELNVNALLLGDSALYLCASSLVVANNQPQHFGDGTRLSIL.

V usage is TRBV12-5 and J usage is TRBJ1-4; D is unresolved. CDR1 and CDR2 from the germline V gene are LGHNT and FRNRAP. This CDR3 has 17 residues. V lost 5 bases and J 5 bases, leaving 21 bases between the germline ends. The CDR3, as DNA: TGTGCTAGTGGTATCCTCCTAGGACGTTATCACAATGAAAAACTGTTTTTT. Amino acid sequence: CASGILLGRYHNEKLFF.

V and J are TRBV4-3 and TRBJ1-4; no clear D. CDR1 and CDR2 (germline): LGHNA, YSLEER. V gave up 0 bases and J gave up 0 bases, with 14 bases separating them. The CDR3 extends over 18 amino acids. The CDR3 loop is CASSQEVPEDATNEKLFF. In DNA form, the CDR3 reads TGCGCCAGCAGCCAAGAGGTCCCCGAAGATGCAACTAATGAAAAACTGTTTTTT.

V usage is TRBV27 and J usage is TRBJ1-4, with D uncertain. The germline V gene encodes CDR1 MNHEY and CDR2 SMNVEV (reference sequence). V dropped 5 bases and J dropped 1 base, with 17 bases sitting between them. This CDR3 has 17 residues. CDR3 sequence: CASSQSGRLLTNEKLFF. The DNA of the CDR3 is TGTGCCAGCAGTCAATCCGGACGGTTGCTAACTAATGAAAAACTGTTTTTT.

This clonotype was seen a few times. This sequence joins TRBV5-1 and TRBJ1-2; TRBD1 matches at 9 bases. The germline V gene has CDR1 SGHRS and CDR2 YFSETQ. CDR3 length: 13 amino acids. V lost 7 bases to trimming and J lost 4 bases; unmatched junction nucleotides: 5. The CDR3 region is CASGQGLGYGYTF. In DNA, the CDR3 is TGCGCCAGCGGACAGGGGCTGGGCTATGGCTACACCTTC.

This clonotype was seen a handful of times. The chain employs TRBV4-1 and TRBJ2-2; a possible D gene is TRBD2 (5 bases). V lost 6 bases, J lost 6 bases, and 14 bases lay in between. Germline CDR1 is MGHRA and CDR2 is YSYEKL. The CDR3 has 14 residues. The CDR3 here is CASSSRTRAGELFF. In DNA, the CDR3 is TGCGCCAGCAGTTCCCGAACTAGAGCCGGGGAGCTGTTTTTT.

This clonotype has a count of ten or more. V usage is TRBV7-2 and J usage is TRBJ2-3, with 8 bases fitting TRBD2. The CDR3 runs 15 residues. CDR1 and CDR2 from the germline V gene are SGHTA and FQGNSA. With V trimmed by 5 bases and J by 4 bases, 8 bases remained unmatched. The CDR3 sequence: CASSPQAGEADTQYF. CDR3 bases: TGTGCCAGCAGCCCGCAAGCGGGAGAGGCAGATACGCAGTATTTT. The variable domain in full, completed from reference TRBV7-2 and TRBJ2-3, reads GAGVSQSPSNKVTEKGKDVELRCDPISGHTALYWYRQSLGQGLEFLIYFQGNSAPDKSGLPSDRFSAERTGGSVSTLTIQRTQQEDSAVYLCASSPQAGEADTQYFGPGTRLTVL.

This clonotype occurred a few times. This chain uses TRBV7-9 with TRBJ1-1, with a possible D match to TRBD1 (6 bases). The CDR3 has 16 amino acids. Germline V gene data show CDR1 as SEHNR and CDR2 as FQNEAQ (reference sequence). Trimming shortened V by 7 bases and J by 4 bases, and 22 bases separated the two germline ends. CDR3 protein: CASTSFRDPRGTEAFF. In nucleotides, the CDR3 is TGTGCCAGCACCTCTTTCCGGGACCCCAGGGGCACTGAAGCTTTCTTT.

This chain links TRBV11-2 with TRBJ2-3; 7 bases map to TRBD2. This CDR3 has 16 amino acids. V lost 1 base and J lost 1; bases outside the gene matches: 5. Germline V gives CDR1 SGHAT, CDR2 FQNNGV. In nucleotides, the CDR3 is TGTGCCAGCAGCTTAGGGAGGGGAGGGGGCACAGATACGCAGTATTTT. Amino acids: CASSLGRGGGTDTQYF. Full variable domain (outside the CDR3, taken from reference TRBV11-2 and TRBJ2-3): EAGVAQSPRYKIIEKRQSVAFWCNPISGHATLYWYQQILGQGPKLLIQFQNNGVVDDSQLPKDRFSAERLKGVDSTLKIQPAKLEDSAVYLCASSLGRGGGTDTQYFGPGTRLTVL.

The chain carries TRBV12-3 or TRBV12-4 and TRBJ1-5; no reliable D call. The ends were cut back, 6 bases at V and 10 bases at J, with 10 bases in the middle. The CDR3 spans 11 residues. DNA for the CDR3: TGTGCCAGCAGACACATCGGACCCCAGCATTTT. It specifies CASRHIGPQHF.

V and J are TRBV3-1 and TRBJ2-3; perhaps TRBD1 as D (5 bases). The CDR3 runs 15 residues. Germline V gene sequence: CDR1 LGHDT, CDR2 YNNKEL (reference sequence). V was trimmed by 0 bases and J by 6 bases, leaving 13 bases between them. CDR3 residues: CASSQDGQGRDTQYF. The CDR3 region has the DNA TGTGCCAGCAGCCAAGATGGGCAGGGAAGGGATACGCAGTATTTT.

This clonotype was observed at least ten times. The chain uses TRBV29-1 and TRBJ2-1; 8 bases fit TRBD2. The CDR3 totals 13 residues. In germline, CDR1 is SQVTM, CDR2 ANQGSEA. V was clipped by 2 bases and J by 8 bases; unmatched bases: 5. The CDR3 here is CSVESGRGDEQFF. The CDR3 nucleotides read TGCAGCGTTGAAAGCGGGAGAGGAGATGAGCAGTTCTTC.

This clonotype was detected many times. The chain joins TRBV12-3 or TRBV12-4 to TRBJ2-7; 7 bases map to TRBD1. This CDR3 comprises 15 residues. After removal of 1 base from V and 4 bases from J, the junction contained 7 bases not matched to a gene. CDR3 sequence: CASSLETGLGYEQYF. For the CDR3, the DNA is TGTGCCAGCAGTTTAGAGACAGGGTTGGGGTACGAGCAGTACTTC.

This rearrangement joins TRBV12-3 or TRBV12-4 to TRBJ2-1; 9 bases are shared with TRBD2. V lost 1 base, J lost 8 bases, and 12 bases stayed unmatched. The CDR3 length is 17 residues. The CDR3 loop reads CASSLEWRGGQRHEQFF. CDR3 nucleotides: TGTGCCAGCAGTTTAGAGTGGCGGGGGGGCCAGAGACATGAGCAGTTCTTC.

This clonotype was detected many times. The chain carries TRBV24-1 and TRBJ2-5; 8 bases line up with TRBD1. The CDR3 consists of 14 residues. Trimming removed 5 bases from V and 6 bases from J; junction bases left unmatched: 7. Per germline, CDR1 KGHDR and CDR2 SFDVKD. CDR3 amino acids: CATSVTGGQQTQYF. For the CDR3, the DNA is TGTGCCACCAGTGTAACAGGGGGTCAGCAGACCCAGTACTTC.

The rearrangement joins TRBV6-1 to TRBJ2-3, with D possibly TRBD2 on 5 matching bases. The germline V gene has CDR1 MNHNS and CDR2 SASEGT. This CDR3 is built from 15 residues. Trimming took off 6 bases at V and 1 base at J, with 14 bases between the two ends. The CDR3: CASSQRGYGTDTQYF. As DNA, the CDR3 is TGTGCCAGCAGCCAGAGAGGGTACGGCACAGATACGCAGTATTTT.

This clonotype occurred many times. The chain links TRBV5-1 to TRBJ2-2; a possible D gene is TRBD1 (6 bases). The CDR3 runs to 15 residues. The V end lost 6 bases, the J end lost 4 bases, and 16 bases lay between the germline ends. Germline V gene sequence: CDR1 SGHRS, CDR2 YFSETQ. The CDR3 loop reads CASTMRQDPTGELFF. Written as DNA, the CDR3 is TGCGCCAGCACCATGAGACAGGATCCCACCGGGGAGCTGTTTTTT.

The genes are TRBV14 and TRBJ2-2, with TRBD1 identical over 7 bases. Germline assignment: CDR1 SGHDN and CDR2 FVKESK. V shed 5 bases and J 6 bases; nucleotides not matched to a gene: 6. The length of the CDR3 is 14 residues. The CDR3 DNA follows: TGTGCCAGCAGCTCGACAGGGTTCGCCGGGGAGCTGTTTTTT. Protein sequence: CASSSTGFAGELFF. The full variable domain, rest sourced from reference TRBV14 and TRBJ2-2, is EAGVTQFPSHSVIEKGQTVTLRCDPISGHDNLYWYRRVMGKEIKFLLHFVKESKQDESGMPNNRFLAERTGGTYSTLKVQPAELEDSGVYFCASSSTGFAGELFFGEGSRLTVL.

This rearrangement joins TRBV12-3 or TRBV12-4 to TRBJ2-5, with TRBD2 matching over 10 bases. The CDR3 sequence is 16 residues long. With 4 bases clipped from V and 0 bases from J, the junction kept 5 bases outside the gene matches. This CDR3 reads CASSSGTSEYQETQYF. CDR3 DNA sequence: TGTGCCAGCAGTTCCGGGACTAGCGAGTACCAAGAGACCCAGTACTTC.

This clonotype has a count of ten or more. The CDR3 DNA reads as TGTGCCAGCAGTAGCGGGGGCAGCTCCTACGAGCAGTACTTC. It encodes CASSSGGSSYEQYF. The V gene is TRBV12-3 or TRBV12-4, the J gene TRBJ2-7, with 8 bases lining up with TRBD2. The V gene end was trimmed by 5 bases and the J gene end by 0 bases; junction bases not matched to a gene: 3. The CDR3 is made up of 14 amino acids.

A few counts support this clonotype. This rearrangement joins TRBV7-3 to TRBJ2-1, with 11 bases lining up with TRBD2. The CDR3 runs 14 residues. The germline CDR1 and CDR2 sequences are SGHTA and FQGTGA. Unmatched junction bases numbered 1, after V lost 3 bases and J lost 6 bases. CDR3 region: CASSLTSGVNEQFF. CDR3 DNA sequence: TGTGCCAGCAGCTTGACTAGCGGGGTCAATGAGCAGTTCTTC.

The J gene is TRBJ2-1, the V gene TRBV3-1; 7 bases fit TRBD2. Germline assignment: CDR1 LGHDT and CDR2 YNNKEL (reference sequence). The CDR3 is 17 amino acids. V was pared by 0 bases and J by 9 bases, with 14 bases of the junction left unmatched. The CDR3 region is CASSQERRGPREGEQFF. CDR3 bases: TGTGCCAGCAGCCAAGAGCGGAGGGGCCCAAGGGAGGGTGAGCAGTTCTTC.

This clonotype was counted many times. This chain connects TRBV20-1 to TRBJ1-1; D is uncertain. Trimming shortened V by 0 bases and J by 3 bases, and 14 bases separated the two germline ends. In germline, CDR1 is DFQATT, CDR2 SNEGSKA (reference sequence). The CDR3 totals 15 residues. In DNA form, the CDR3 reads TGCAGTGCTAGAGATCTTGTGGGTTATGACACTGAAGCTTTCTTT. This sequence encodes CSARDLVGYDTEAFF.

This clonotype was recorded at least ten times. The genes are TRBV15 and TRBJ2-7; D is undetermined. Germline CDR1 LNHNV, CDR2 YYDKDF (reference sequence). Deletions cut 0 bases from V and 5 bases from J, with 5 bases between. The CDR3 totals 12 residues. The CDR3 reads CATSRDPDEQYF. The CDR3 nucleotides read TGTGCCACCAGCAGAGATCCCGACGAGCAGTACTTC.

This clonotype was counted only a few times. V gene TRBV9 combines with J gene TRBJ2-2; TRBD1 matches 7 bases. The CDR3 has 14 amino acids. J gave up 7 bases and V 0 bases, and 3 bases lay outside the gene matches. In germline, CDR1 is SGDLS, CDR2 YYNGEE. The CDR3 nucleotides read TGTGCCAGCAGCGTAGGACAGGGAGACGGGGAGCTGTTTTTT. Its protein is CASSVGQGDGELFF.

This clonotype appeared a few times. The chain carries TRBV11-3 and TRBJ2-5, with no clear D. V dropped 2 bases and J dropped 3 bases, with 7 bases sitting between them. Germline V gene sequence: CDR1 SGHNT, CDR2 YENEEA. This CDR3 contains 13 residues. CDR3: CASSLNGKETQYF. CDR3 DNA sequence: TGTGCCAGCAGCTTAAATGGGAAAGAGACCCAGTACTTC.

A word on this clonotype: A much larger clone differs by one base, so this may be a read error. This likely comes from a read error, as the CDR3 has no conserved phenylalanine or tryptophan at its end. The rearrangement uses TRBV7-2 and TRBJ2-5; 8 positions match TRBD2. Unmatched junction bases numbered 3, after V lost 5 bases and J lost 1 base. This CDR3 comprises 14 residues. Per germline, CDR1 SGHTA and CDR2 FQGNSA. CDR3 sequence reads: CASSVSGVQETQYV. In DNA form, the CDR3 reads TGTGCCAGCAGCGTTAGCGGGGTCCAAGAGACCCAGTACGTC.

This clonotype was observed a handful of times. V and J are TRBV27 and TRBJ1-2, with D possibly matching TRBD1 (6 bases). Trimming stripped 0 bases from V and 1 base from J, with 12 bases between. Germline CDR1 is MNHEY and CDR2 is SMNVEV (reference sequence). CDR3 length: 16 amino acids. This chain's CDR3 is CASSLSMGGLNYGYTF. As DNA, the CDR3 is TGTGCCAGCAGTTTATCGATGGGGGGCCTTAACTATGGCTACACCTTC.

The rearrangement links TRBV6-5 to TRBJ2-3; TRBD1 matches 7 bases. This CDR3 has 14 amino acids. Germline V gene lookup returns CDR1 MNHEY and CDR2 SVGAGI. Trimming at V came to 2 bases and at J to 6 bases, leaving 5 bases not matched to a gene. As DNA, the CDR3 is TGTGCCAGCAGTTACCCAAGCAGGGGGGATACGCAGTATTTT. Amino acid sequence: CASSYPSRGDTQYF.

This chain links TRBV20-1 with TRBJ1-1; maybe TRBD1 (5 bases). The V gene's germline CDR1 is DFQATT and CDR2 SNEGSKA (reference sequence). The CDR3 runs to 15 residues. The germline V and J ends were trimmed by 2 bases and 5 bases, with 18 bases remaining between them. The CDR3 region is CSARKRGGEGTEAFF. DNA for the CDR3: TGCAGTGCTAGAAAACGAGGTGGGGAGGGGACTGAAGCTTTCTTT.